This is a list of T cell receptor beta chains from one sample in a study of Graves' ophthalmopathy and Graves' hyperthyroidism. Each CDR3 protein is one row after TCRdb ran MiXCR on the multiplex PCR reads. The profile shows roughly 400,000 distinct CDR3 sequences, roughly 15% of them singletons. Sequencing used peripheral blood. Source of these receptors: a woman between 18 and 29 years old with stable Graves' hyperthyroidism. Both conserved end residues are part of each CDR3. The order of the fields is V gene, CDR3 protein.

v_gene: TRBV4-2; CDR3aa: CASSQAGLDETQYF
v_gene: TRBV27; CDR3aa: CASSSGPMNTEAFF
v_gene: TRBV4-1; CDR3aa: CASSQPNRDRLSYNSPLHF
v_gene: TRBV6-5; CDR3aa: CASSYGGGQNTEAFF
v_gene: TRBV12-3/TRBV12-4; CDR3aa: CASSFRGYGNQPQHF
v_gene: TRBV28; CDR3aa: CASSTVGRGSSPLHF
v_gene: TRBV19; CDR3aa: CATDGQNYGYTF
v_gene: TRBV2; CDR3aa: CASRKIPRGVDGELFF
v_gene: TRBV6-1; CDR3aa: CASSPLLAGGTYEQYF
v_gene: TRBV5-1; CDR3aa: CASSFLGGGMNTEAFF
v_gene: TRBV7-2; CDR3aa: CASTPSGGFGWDEQFF
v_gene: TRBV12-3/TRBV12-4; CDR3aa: CAGGRSGNTIYF
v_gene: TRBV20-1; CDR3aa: CSARALGGHERNQPQHF
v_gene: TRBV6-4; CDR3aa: CASSDRVVATGQPQHF
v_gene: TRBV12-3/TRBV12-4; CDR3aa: CASTRGRVAGNTIYF
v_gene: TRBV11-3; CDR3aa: CASSFGSGGARETQYF
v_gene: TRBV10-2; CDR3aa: CASRDGTGVGETQYF
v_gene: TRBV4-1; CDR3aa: CASSQVGLNNSPLHF
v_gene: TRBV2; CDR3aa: CASARGPDGYTF
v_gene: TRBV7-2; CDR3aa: CASSFQREAEETQYF
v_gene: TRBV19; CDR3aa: CASSQGGSYTEAFF
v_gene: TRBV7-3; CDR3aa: CASSLLGGAEETQYF
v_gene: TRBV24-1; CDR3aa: CATSDTSGEWDEQYF
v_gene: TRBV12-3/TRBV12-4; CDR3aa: CASSRTGGTEAFF
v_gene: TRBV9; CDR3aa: CASSVQGAPVAGELFF
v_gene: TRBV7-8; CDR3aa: CASSSGTPSLSETQYF
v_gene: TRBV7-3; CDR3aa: CASSLWRNTEAFF
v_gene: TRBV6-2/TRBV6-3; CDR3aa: CASSSGRDRVLNTEAFF
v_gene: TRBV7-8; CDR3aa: CASSRVSTGELFF
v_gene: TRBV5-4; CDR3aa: CASSLSRTGNYEQYF
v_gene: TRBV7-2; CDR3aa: CASSLGPAGANVLTF
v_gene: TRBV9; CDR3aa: CASSVGGSGELFF
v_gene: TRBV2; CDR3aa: CASGHQPQHF
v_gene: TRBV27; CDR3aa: CASSSRDTRTGNTIYF
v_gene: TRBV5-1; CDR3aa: CASSPGTVLLGNTIYF
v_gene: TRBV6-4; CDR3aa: CASSFSQGDYEQYF
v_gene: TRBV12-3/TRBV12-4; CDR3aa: CASSLGPPGSQPQHF
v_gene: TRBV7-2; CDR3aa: CASSLGSPSRQPQHF
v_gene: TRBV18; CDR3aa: CASSLTPSSYNSPLHF
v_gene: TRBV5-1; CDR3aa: CASSFRQGTAYEQYF